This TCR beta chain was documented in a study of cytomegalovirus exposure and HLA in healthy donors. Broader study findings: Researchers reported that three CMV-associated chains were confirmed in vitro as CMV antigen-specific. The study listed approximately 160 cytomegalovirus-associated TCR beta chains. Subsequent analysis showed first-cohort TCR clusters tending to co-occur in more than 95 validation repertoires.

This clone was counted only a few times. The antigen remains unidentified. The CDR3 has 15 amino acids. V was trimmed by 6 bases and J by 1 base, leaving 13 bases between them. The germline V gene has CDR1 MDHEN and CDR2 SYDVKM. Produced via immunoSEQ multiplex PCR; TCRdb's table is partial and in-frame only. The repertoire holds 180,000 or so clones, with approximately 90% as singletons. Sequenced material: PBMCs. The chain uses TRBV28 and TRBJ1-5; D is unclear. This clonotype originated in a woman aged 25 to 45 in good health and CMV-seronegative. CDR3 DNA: TGTGCCAGCAGGATGGAGGGTTTGAGCAATCAGCCCCAGCATTTT. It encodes CASRMEGLSNQPQHF.